The source of this T cell receptor beta chain is a study of post-analysis software for immune sequencing data. Whole-study findings and limits: Roughly 5 TRBV segments, TRBV5-6, TRBV5-1 and TRBV20-1 among them, were found more frequent in patients than controls.

To note about this clonotype: What it recognizes is unknown.

The germline gives CDR1 SQVTM, CDR2 ANQGSEA. CDR3 length: 16 residues. Trimming took 4 bases from V and 4 from J, leaving 20 bases between them. Carried by the TCR beta cDNA libraries were unique molecular identifiers. TCRdb used MiXCR to reprocess the PCR reads, holding one entry per CDR3 protein. Here the sample spans roughly 580,000 distinct CDR3 sequences, about 40% being singletons. The specimen sequenced was blood. This clonotype was sampled from a girl under 18 with multiple sclerosis. V and J are TRBV29-1 and TRBJ2-1, with D possibly being TRBD2 (7 bases). CDR3 DNA sequence: TGCAGCGTTGTCGGGCGGCGGGGGCAAACTTACAATGAGCAGTTCTTC. Translated, it gives CSVVGRRGQTYNEQFF.